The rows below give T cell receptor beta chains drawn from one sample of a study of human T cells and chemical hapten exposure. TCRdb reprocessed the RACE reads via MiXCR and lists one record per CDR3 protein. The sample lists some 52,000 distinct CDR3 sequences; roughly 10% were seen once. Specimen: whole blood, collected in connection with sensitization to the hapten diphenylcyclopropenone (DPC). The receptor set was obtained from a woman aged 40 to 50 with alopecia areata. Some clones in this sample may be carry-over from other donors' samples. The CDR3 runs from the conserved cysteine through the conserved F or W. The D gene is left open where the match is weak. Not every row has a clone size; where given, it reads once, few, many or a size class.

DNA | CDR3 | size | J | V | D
TGTGCCAGCAGCCAAGGGACAGGTCCCTATGGCTACACCTTC | CASSQGTGPYGYTF | few | TRBJ1-2 | TRBV14 | TRBD1
TGTGCCAGCAGCTCCCCGACCGACAGGAGCACTGAAGCTTTCTTT | CASSSPTDRSTEAFF | many | TRBJ1-1 | TRBV7-9 | NA
TGCAGCGTCGGACTAGCGGGGGGGCCGGAGACCCAGTACTTC | CSVGLAGGPETQYF | NA | TRBJ2-5 | TRBV29-1 | TRBD2
TGTGCCAGCAGCTTAGTGGGCTCTTCCCTATATGAAAAACTGTTTTTT | CASSLVGSSLYEKLFF | NA | TRBJ1-4 | TRBV7-2 | NA
TGTGCCTCGACAGGGGGCGGCGAAAAACTGTTTTTT | CASTGGGEKLFF | many | TRBJ1-4 | TRBV10-3 | TRBD1
TGTGCCAGCAGCAAGCAGGGGTCGAACACCGGGGAGCTGTTTTTT | CASSKQGSNTGELFF | NA | TRBJ2-2 | TRBV9 | NA
TGCGCCAGCAGCTTGAACCGCTACGAGCAGTACTTC | CASSLNRYEQYF | few | TRBJ2-7 | TRBV5-1 | NA
TGCGCCAGCAGCCAAGATCCCGGAAACACTGAAGCTTTCTTT | CASSQDPGNTEAFF | many | TRBJ1-1 | TRBV4-3 | NA
TGTGCCAGCAGCCTAGGGACGACCCAAGAGACCCAGTACTTC | CASSLGTTQETQYF | many | TRBJ2-5 | TRBV6-1 | NA
TGTGCCACCAGCCCCAGGGGGGTGAGCAATCAGCCCCAGCATTTT | CATSPRGVSNQPQHF | many | TRBJ1-5 | TRBV24-1 | TRBD1
TGCAGCATTAAGGGGTTAGGTGAGCAGTTCTTC | CSIKGLGEQFF | NA | TRBJ2-1 | TRBV29-1 | NA
TGTGCCACCACCGGACTAGCGGGGGGCCGAGGAAACATTCAGTACTTC | CATTGLAGGRGNIQYF | many | TRBJ2-4 | TRBV6-1 | TRBD2
TGCGCCAGCAGCTTGGAAGGAGGGGGCACTGAAGCTTTCTTT | CASSLEGGGTEAFF | NA | TRBJ1-1 | TRBV5-1 | NA
TGTGCCAGCAGTTTACAGAAAGAGCAGCCCCAGCATTTT | CASSLQKEQPQHF | many | TRBJ1-5 | TRBV12-3/TRBV12-4 | NA
TGTGCCAGCAGCTTGGCCGGCTCCTCTGGAAACACCATAAATTTT | CASSLAGSSGNTINF | NA | TRBJ1-3 | TRBV5-4 | NA
TGTGCCAGCAGTTACTCGGTTCAGGGTGGTACTGAAGCTTTCTTT | CASSYSVQGGTEAFF | NA | TRBJ1-1 | TRBV6-5 | NA
TGTGCCAGCAGTAGCGGGGGGAAGGTTGAGCAGTTCTTC | CASSSGGKVEQFF | NA | TRBJ2-1 | TRBV6-5 | TRBD2
TGTGCCAGCAGCTTTAGCGAGGGCACCGGGGAGCTGTTTTTT | CASSFSEGTGELFF | NA | TRBJ2-2 | TRBV7-2 | NA
TGTGCCAGCAGCCAAAGGACAGGGGGAGTCACAGATACGCAGTATTTT | CASSQRTGGVTDTQYF | NA | TRBJ2-3 | TRBV11-1 | TRBD1
TGCGCCAGCAGCTTGGGTCGCGGGGAGCTGTTTTTT | CASSLGRGELFF | many | TRBJ2-2 | TRBV5-1 | NA
TGCGCCAGCAGCCAAGAATGGACCGGAGGTCAGCCCCAGCATTTT | CASSQEWTGGQPQHF | few | TRBJ1-5 | TRBV4-3 | NA
TGCGTCACCAGACCGGACGTAGCGAACACCGGGGAGCTGTTTTTT | CVTRPDVANTGELFF | NA | TRBJ2-2 | TRBV5-1 | NA
TGTGCCAGCAGCCCCATCGATAGCGGGGGGGCTTATGAGTTCTTC | CASSPIDSGGAYEFF | few | TRBJ2-1 | TRBV28 | TRBD2
TGTGCCAGCAGTTTACAACCCACAGATACGCAGTATTTT | CASSLQPTDTQYF | many | TRBJ2-3 | TRBV27 | NA
TGTGCCATCAGTCCCACCCTGAACACTGAAGCTTTCTTT | CAISPTLNTEAFF | many | TRBJ1-1 | TRBV10-3 | NA
TGCGCCAGCAGCTTGGCCCCGGAGACGCCTTCCGAGCAGTACTTC | CASSLAPETPSEQYF | few | TRBJ2-7 | TRBV5-1 | NA
TGTGCCAGCAGCTACCTGCCAGGGAACTATGGCTACACCTTC | CASSYLPGNYGYTF | many | TRBJ1-2 | TRBV12-3/TRBV12-4 | NA
TGCAGCGTTGGCTCCACTGAAGCTTTCTTT | CSVGSTEAFF | NA | TRBJ1-1 | TRBV29-1 | NA
TGTGCCAGCAGTGCCCAACGGGGGGGGCATCGCAATGAGCAGTTCTTC | CASSAQRGGHRNEQFF | many | TRBJ2-1 | TRBV6-6 | TRBD2
TGTGCCAGCAATCCAGAGACAGGCTCCTACGAGCAGTACTTC | CASNPETGSYEQYF | NA | TRBJ2-7 | TRBV28 | NA
TGTGCCAGCAGTGTGGACAGGCCGGGAGAAGCTTTCTTT | CASSVDRPGEAFF | NA | TRBJ1-1 | TRBV2 | TRBD1
TGTGCCAGCAGTTACTCGGACAGGGGAGACTATGGCTACACCTTC | CASSYSDRGDYGYTF | few | TRBJ1-2 | TRBV6-2/TRBV6-3 | TRBD1
TGTGCCAGCAGTCCCCACAATGAGCAGTTCTTC | CASSPHNEQFF | NA | TRBJ2-1 | TRBV2 | NA
TGTGCCAGCAGCCAGTTCCGGACGGAAGGGACCTACGAGCAGTACTTC | CASSQFRTEGTYEQYF | many | TRBJ2-7 | TRBV4-2 | NA
TGCGCCAGCAGTCATCAGGGGTCCCATAATTCACCCCTCCACTTT | CASSHQGSHNSPLHF | NA | TRBJ1-6 | TRBV23-1 | NA
TGTGCCGGGGGCTCTGGAAACACCATATATTTT | CAGGSGNTIYF | few | TRBJ1-3 | TRBV6-1 | NA
TGCAGTGCTAGAGCTATCGGGACAGACACTGAAGCTTTCTTT | CSARAIGTDTEAFF | few | TRBJ1-1 | TRBV20-1 | TRBD1
TGCAGTGCTAGGAGGGGACTAGCCAGCAATGAGCAGTTCTTC | CSARRGLASNEQFF | many | TRBJ2-1 | TRBV20-1 | TRBD2
TGTGCCAGCAGTGGCGGCTACACCTTC | CASSGGYTF | few | TRBJ1-2 | TRBV6-4 | NA
TGTGCCAGCAGTACAGGGGTCAGGGGCTACACCTTC | CASSTGVRGYTF | NA | TRBJ1-2 | TRBV2 | TRBD1
TGCAGCGTTGAAGATAGGTGGAGTGTAGCTGGAAACACCATATATTTT | CSVEDRWSVAGNTIYF | NA | TRBJ1-3 | TRBV29-1 | NA
TGTGCCAGCAGCCAGAGGGGGGACCGGCAAGAGACCCAGTACTTC | CASSQRGDRQETQYF | many | TRBJ2-5 | TRBV3-1 | NA
TGTGCCAGCAGTACGTCAGTTAATTCACCCCTCCACTTT | CASSTSVNSPLHF | few | TRBJ1-6 | TRBV12-3/TRBV12-4 | NA
TGCGCCAGCAGCCAAGAGAGAGAATCACCCCTCCACTTT | CASSQERESPLHF | NA | TRBJ1-6 | TRBV4-1 | NA
TGTGCCAGCAGCTCAGGGGCCGGGACTAGCGGGGGGGTACCCCAAGAGACCCAGTACTTC | CASSSGAGTSGGVPQETQYF | many | TRBJ2-5 | TRBV4-2 | TRBD2
TGTGCCAGCAGCTCGACCGTGAACACTGAAGCTTTCTTT | CASSSTVNTEAFF | NA | TRBJ1-1 | TRBV11-2 | NA
TGTGCCAGCAGCTTAGCGACAGGCACTGAAGCTTTCTTT | CASSLATGTEAFF | NA | TRBJ1-1 | TRBV7-2 | NA
TGTGCCAGCAGCCAAGATGGGGGTGGGCCCTACGAGCAGTACTTC | CASSQDGGGPYEQYF | many | TRBJ2-7 | TRBV3-2 | NA
TGTGCCAGCAGCGTAGGGGTAGGTGGCACTGAAGCTTTCTTT | CASSVGVGGTEAFF | few | TRBJ1-1 | TRBV9 | NA
TGTGCCAGCAGCCAAGCGGACAGCCATAATTCACCCCTCCACTTT | CASSQADSHNSPLHF | many | TRBJ1-6 | TRBV3-1 | NA
TGTGCCTGGAGTGTACGGGTTAGGGACACCGGGGAGCTGTTTTTT | CAWSVRVRDTGELFF | few | TRBJ2-2 | TRBV30 | NA
TGTGCCAGCAGAAGAAACAGGGGAACTAATGAAAAACTGTTTTTT | CASRRNRGTNEKLFF | few | TRBJ1-4 | TRBV6-5 | TRBD1
TGTGCCAGCAAGGGGCAGGGTGAAGCTTTCTTT | CASKGQGEAFF | few | TRBJ1-1 | TRBV28 | NA
TGTGCCAGCAGTAGAGACCAATATAGCAATCAGCCCCAGCATTTT | CASSRDQYSNQPQHF | many | TRBJ1-5 | TRBV2 | NA